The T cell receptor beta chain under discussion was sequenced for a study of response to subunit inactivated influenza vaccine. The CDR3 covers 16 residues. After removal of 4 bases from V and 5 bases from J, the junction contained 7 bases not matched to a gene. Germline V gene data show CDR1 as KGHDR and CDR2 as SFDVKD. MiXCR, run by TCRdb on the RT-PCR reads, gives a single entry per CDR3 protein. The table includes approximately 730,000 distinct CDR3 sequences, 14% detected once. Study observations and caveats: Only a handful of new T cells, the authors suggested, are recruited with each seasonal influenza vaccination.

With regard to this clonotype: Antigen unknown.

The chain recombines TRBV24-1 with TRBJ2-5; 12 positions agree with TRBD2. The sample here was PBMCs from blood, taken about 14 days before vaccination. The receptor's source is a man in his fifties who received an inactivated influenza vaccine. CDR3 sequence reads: CATSELTSGRRETQYF. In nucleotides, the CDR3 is TGTGCCACCAGTGAACTTACTAGCGGGAGGCGGGAGACCCAGTACTTC.